This TCR beta chain was recovered during a study of human T cells and chemical hapten exposure. The library labeled individual cDNA molecules by adding unique molecular identifiers to them. TCRdb reprocessed the RACE reads via MiXCR and lists one record per CDR3 protein. This table has over 65,000 distinct CDR3 sequences, 9.5% to 13% appearing once. The CDR3 covers 15 residues. CDR1 and CDR2 (germline): SNHLY, FYNNEI. The germline V and J ends were trimmed by 4 bases and 9 bases, with 19 bases remaining between them. As for time point: patch test 2, 6 weeks after DPC sensitization. Specified treatment: therapeutic diphenylcyclopropenone sensitization with weekly scalp DPC. Patches went on only after blood had been drawn each time. The table lists this clonotype with many counts.

The rearrangement uses TRBV2 and TRBJ1-5; D call uncertain. This TCR was sampled from a man between 18 and 29 years old with alopecia areata. Some clones in this sample may be carry-over from other donors' samples. Sequences were derived from whole blood, sampled in connection with sensitization to the hapten diphenylcyclopropenone (DPC). The CDR3 DNA reads as TGTGCCAGCAGTGTCTTGGACCTCTTAGGGCGGCCCCAGCATTTT. This codes for CASSVLDLLGRPQHF.